The 22 T cell receptor beta chains below were found in one sample sequenced in a study of blood T cells in healthy people across ages. The authors ran a second PCR of 7 to 11 cycles using a sample-barcoded 5' primer and a J-beta primer mix. TCRdb processed the 5' RACE reads anew with MiXCR; each CDR3 protein has one entry. The sample lists 800,000 to 1,000,000 distinct CDR3 sequences; 40% to 60% were seen once. What was sequenced was blood. The receptor source for this set is a man aged 25-45 years in good health.

This chain uses TRBV6-1 with TRBJ1-6; possible D gene TRBD1, 5 bases. The V end lost 6 bases, the J end lost 9 bases, and 21 bases lay between the germline ends. The CDR3 is 16 amino acids. Germline CDR1 and CDR2: MNHNS and SASEGT. The CDR3 spells CASRGVSPPGGSPLHF. CDR3 DNA: TGTGCCAGCAGGGGGGTTTCGCCGCCGGGGGGTTCACCCCTCCACTTT.

In this sample, this clonotype turned up a few times. The chain couples TRBV4-1 to TRBJ2-7, with D unresolved. The germline gives CDR1 MGHRA, CDR2 YSYEKL. CDR3 length: 14 residues. Trimming left V 0 bases short and J 3 bases short, with 9 bases between. CDR3 nucleotide sequence: TGCGCCAGCAGCCAAGAGGGAATGTACTACGAGCAGTACTTC. Protein: CASSQEGMYYEQYF.

The chain uses TRBV7-8 and TRBJ1-4; 8 bases align to TRBD1. Germline CDR1 is SGHVS and CDR2 is FQNEAQ. V dropped 5 bases and J dropped 10; count of bases not matched to a gene: 9. CDR3 size: 14 residues. In DNA form, the CDR3 reads TGTGCCAGCAGCCTGGACAGGGAAGTGGGAAAACTGTTTTTT. It is translated as CASSLDREVGKLFF.

The rearrangement links TRBV4-1 to TRBJ2-7; the D call may be TRBD1 or TRBD2 (5 bases each). V was pared by 1 base and J by 8 bases, with 12 bases between. CDR3 length equals 13 residues. Germline V gene data show CDR1 as MGHRA and CDR2 as YSYEKL. This CDR3 reads CASSQVRGEQQYF. CDR3 in DNA: TGCGCCAGCAGCCAAGTGAGAGGGGAGCAGCAGTACTTC.

The rearrangement links TRBV3-1 to TRBJ1-5, with D perhaps TRBD1 (6 bases). The CDR3 is 16 residues long. Trimming pared 1 base from V and 3 bases from J, leaving 13 bases between. Germline-derived CDR1 and CDR2 are LGHDT and YNNKEL (reference sequence). The CDR3 DNA reads TGTGCCAGCAGCCAAGGGGACCGGACAGTCAATCAGCCCCAGCATTTT. The encoded protein is CASSQGDRTVNQPQHF.

There are a few counts of this clonotype. V usage is TRBV11-1 and J usage is TRBJ1-1; the D gene is possibly TRBD1 (6 bases). CDR1 is SGHAT and CDR2 is FQDESV in the germline V gene (reference sequence). V was trimmed by 6 bases and J by 3 bases, leaving 14 bases between them. There are 14 residues in the CDR3. DNA of the CDR3: TGTGCCAGCAGAATGGGGACATCCTACACTGAAGCTTTCTTT. Encoded protein: CASRMGTSYTEAFF.

The chain joins TRBV5-6 to TRBJ1-4, with TRBD1 matching over 10 bases. With V trimmed by 5 bases and J by 8 bases, 6 bases remained unmatched. The CDR3 totals 14 residues. CDR1 is SGHDT and CDR2 is YYEEEE in the germline V gene. The CDR3 reads CASRKTGGGEKLFF. The CDR3 DNA sequence: TGTGCCAGCAGAAAGACAGGGGGCGGCGAAAAACTGTTTTTT.

The chain couples TRBV20-1 to TRBJ2-7, with 7 bases identical to TRBD1. CDR3 length: 14 amino acids. Germline V gene sequence: CDR1 DFQATT, CDR2 SNEGSKA (reference sequence). After removal of 0 bases from V and 7 bases from J, the junction contained 9 bases not matched to a gene. The CDR3 spells CSARDRGTYNEQYF. The DNA for the CDR3 is TGCAGTGCTAGAGACAGGGGGACCTACAATGAGCAGTACTTC.

This clonotype was detected a few times. The J gene is TRBJ1-2, the V gene TRBV20-1; D call uncertain. This CDR3 contains 11 residues. Germline V CDR1 and CDR2: DFQATT, SNEGSKA (reference sequence). V lost 5 bases and J 7 bases, leaving 11 bases between the germline ends. CDR3 region: CSARHSAGYTF. The CDR3 DNA follows: TGCAGTGCTCGCCACAGTGCTGGCTACACCTTC.

This clonotype was recorded a few times. J is TRBJ2-1 and V is TRBV12-3 or TRBV12-4; weak D call: TRBD1 (7 bases). This CDR3 is built from 17 residues. V gave up 7 bases and J gave up 8 bases, with 27 bases separating them. CDR3 protein: CASTQSGGGEFTHEQFF. CDR3 nucleotide sequence: TGTGCCAGCACCCAAAGCGGAGGGGGCGAGTTTACCCATGAGCAGTTCTTC.

This clonotype has only a few counts. The V gene is TRBV4-1, the J gene TRBJ1-2; D ambiguous. The CDR3 loop spans 17 amino acids. In germline, CDR1 is MGHRA, CDR2 YSYEKL. Trimming removed 0 bases from V and 4 bases from J, with 18 bases in between. Written as DNA, the CDR3 is TGCGCCAGCAGCCAAGATCCAGGAGTAGGCGGGAGCTATGGCTACACCTTC. It translates to CASSQDPGVGGSYGYTF.

The chain is built from TRBV6-5 and TRBJ2-7, with D perhaps being TRBD1 or TRBD2 (5 bases each). CDR1 and CDR2 (germline): MNHEY, SVGAGI. The CDR3 has 15 amino acids. Between the trimmed V and J ends, which lost 4 bases and 0 bases, there was a span of 13 bases. The CDR3 coding sequence is TGTGCCAGCAGTTCCTTCCCTGGGGGCTCCTACGAGCAGTACTTC. Translating it yields CASSSFPGGSYEQYF.

This chain's CDR3 is CASSQGVRLTEAFF. CDR3 DNA sequence: TGCGCCAGCAGCCAAGGCGTCAGGCTCACTGAAGCTTTCTTT. The genes are TRBV4-1 and TRBJ1-1, with D unclear. The V gene lost 1 base and the J gene lost 4 bases, with 10 bases spanning the gap. CDR1 is MGHRA and CDR2 is YSYEKL in the germline V gene. This CDR3 has 14 amino acids.

V gene TRBV6-5 combines with J gene TRBJ2-3, with no clear D. V lost 0 bases, J lost 1 base, and 5 bases lay in between. The CDR3 sequence is 14 residues long. Germline V lookup: CDR1 MNHEY, CDR2 SVGAGI. CDR3 bases: TGTGCCAGCAGTTACTCTCAGGGCACAGATACGCAGTATTTT. Translated: CASSYSQGTDTQYF.

This clonotype was seen a handful of times. Written as DNA, the CDR3 is TGTGCCAGCAGCCAAGTCGAAGGGAACCCCACCTACGAGCAGTACTTC. Encoded protein: CASSQVEGNPTYEQYF. This chain connects TRBV4-2 to TRBJ2-7, with no clear D. CDR1 and CDR2 (germline): LGHNA, YNFKEQ. Trimming removed 1 base at V and 2 bases at J, with 15 bases between. The CDR3 consists of 16 residues.

This chain links TRBV2 with TRBJ1-2, with 8 bases that match TRBD1. This CDR3 contains 15 residues. The junction had 9 bases not matched to a gene; V was cut back by 6 bases and J by 3 bases. Germline CDR1 is SNHLY and CDR2 is FYNNEI. The CDR3 protein is CASSKTGVVDYGYTF. The CDR3 DNA reads TGTGCCAGCAGCAAGACAGGGGTAGTCGACTATGGCTACACCTTC.

This clonotype was detected ten times or more. V usage is TRBV5-1 and J usage is TRBJ2-1; tentatively, D is TRBD1 (6 bases). This CDR3 region has 15 residues. V lost 5 bases and J 4 bases, leaving 16 bases between the germline ends. Germline assignment: CDR1 SGHRS and CDR2 YFSETQ. Here the CDR3 DNA reads TGCGCCAGCAGTTCGACTGGGACACTGTACAATGAGCAGTTCTTC. Translated: CASSSTGTLYNEQFF.

The chain combines TRBV20-1 with TRBJ2-4; perhaps TRBD2 as D (5 bases). The CDR3 is 11 amino acids. Trimming took off 3 bases at V and 7 bases at J, with 7 bases between the two ends. Per the germline V gene, CDR1 is DFQATT and CDR2 is SNEGSKA (reference sequence). DNA for the CDR3: TGCAGTGCTAGGAGGGAGAACATTCAGTACTTC. This sequence encodes CSARRENIQYF.

The sample holds many counts of this clonotype. The J gene is TRBJ1-2, the V gene TRBV7-2, with unresolved D. From germline, CDR1 is SGHTA and CDR2 FQGNSA. V was trimmed by 1 base and J by 3 bases, leaving 0 bases between them. This CDR3 has 11 amino acids. CDR3 sequence (DNA): TGTGCCAGCAGCTTAGACTATGGCTACACCTTC. Translated, it gives CASSLDYGYTF.

The CDR3 here is CSVGHSNQPQHF. CDR3 nucleotides: TGCAGCGTCGGACATAGCAATCAGCCCCAGCATTTT. The chain carries TRBV29-1 and TRBJ1-5; a weak D match, TRBD1 (5 bases). Deletions cut 6 bases from V and 0 bases from J, with 6 bases between. CDR1 and CDR2 from the germline V gene are SQVTM and ANQGSEA. The CDR3 totals 12 residues.

The chain employs TRBV30 and TRBJ2-2, with D unresolved. This CDR3 has 11 residues. Trimming left V 2 bases short and J 7 bases short, with 5 bases between. Germline assignment: CDR1 GTSNPN and CDR2 SVGIG (reference sequence). The CDR3 bases are TGTGCCTGGAGTCCTGGCGGGGAGCTGTTTTTT. Encoded protein: CAWSPGGELFF.

The chain is built from TRBV29-1 and TRBJ2-5; tentative D call: TRBD2 (5 bases). Near its end, the DNA agrees better with TRBJ2-7, so the J call may be wrong. Germline V CDR1 and CDR2: SQVTM, ANQGSEA. The CDR3 consists of 14 residues. CDR3 in amino acids: CSVEEGRESHEQYF. The CDR3, as DNA: TGCAGCGTTGAAGAGGGAAGGGAGTCCCACGAGCAGTACTTC.